These 22 T cell receptor beta chains came from one sample sequenced in a study of identical twins. TCRdb processed the 5' RACE reads anew with MiXCR; each CDR3 protein has one entry. This table holds roughly 630,000 distinct CDR3 sequences, about 7.6% found once. This sample was shared with a second study, whose subject was yellow fever vaccine responses in identical twins.

The sample consisted of PBMCs. The receptor source for this set is a woman aged 18-29 years in good health.

V and J are TRBV4-1 and TRBJ1-1, with 8 bases lining up with TRBD1. CDR3 size: 13 residues. J was trimmed by 7 bases and V by 3 bases; bases with no gene match: 4. Germline V gives CDR1 MGHRA, CDR2 YSYEKL. Here the CDR3 DNA reads TGCGCCAGCAGCCAGATAGGGACAGGTGAAGCTTTCTTT. It translates to CASSQIGTGEAFF.

This clonotype was detected many times. This rearrangement joins TRBV20-1 to TRBJ2-1; 8 bases fit TRBD1. Unmatched junction bases numbered 10, after V lost 6 bases and J lost 6 bases. CDR1 DFQATT and CDR2 SNEGSKA come from the germline V gene (reference sequence). There are 14 residues in the CDR3. The CDR3 DNA reads TGCAGTGCCCAAGGGGGGACAGGAGGCAATGAGCAGTTCTTC. Translating gives CSAQGGTGGNEQFF.

The V gene is TRBV12-3 or TRBV12-4, the J gene TRBJ1-2; D is unclear. V lost 10 bases and J 8 bases, leaving 20 bases between the germline ends. The length of the CDR3 is 13 residues. As DNA, the CDR3 is TGTGCCACCAATACATTAGCCCCGGGCGGCTACACCTTC. The encoded protein is CATNTLAPGGYTF.

There are many counts of this clonotype. The rearrangement links TRBV20-1 to TRBJ2-7, with D uncertain. CDR1 is DFQATT, CDR2 SNEGSKA, per germline (reference sequence). With 4 bases removed from V and 3 bases from J, the gap between germline ends came to 10 bases. This CDR3 spans 12 amino acids. The CDR3, as DNA: TGCAGTGCTAACGGACCTGGCTACGAGCAGTACTTC. This encodes CSANGPGYEQYF.

This clonotype was observed at least ten times. The chain joins TRBV21-1 to TRBJ2-2; TRBD2, the table's D call, was not compared with the DNA. TRBV21-1 is classified as a pseudogene. This CDR3 spans 19 amino acids. CDR3 coding DNA: TGTGCCAGCACCATAAAGTGGCTAGCGGGAGGACCGAACACCGGGGAGCTGTTTTTT. It encodes CASTIKWLAGGPNTGELFF.

The gene calls are TRBV28 and TRBJ2-5; 11 nucleotides match TRBD2. V trimming: 6 bases; J trimming: 2 bases; junction bases outside the gene matches: 8. The CDR3 extends over 16 amino acids. Per germline, CDR1 MDHEN and CDR2 SYDVKM. CDR3 sequence: CASRLSGRGDQETQYF. The CDR3, as DNA: TGTGCCAGCAGACTTAGCGGGAGGGGAGATCAAGAGACCCAGTACTTC.

This clonotype was counted only a few times. V gene TRBV11-2 combines with J gene TRBJ1-3; D is perhaps TRBD1 (5 bases). V gave up 2 bases and J gave up 0 bases, with 14 bases separating them. CDR3 length: 17 amino acids. Germline V gene data show CDR1 as SGHAT and CDR2 as FQNNGV. The CDR3 DNA reads TGTGCCAGCAGCTTATCGTCGGGACCGAACTCTGGAAACACCATATATTTT. Translated, it gives CASSLSSGPNSGNTIYF.

This chain joins TRBV7-9 and TRBJ2-5, with 9 bases fitting TRBD1. J gave up 4 bases and V 5 bases, and 11 bases lay outside the gene matches. Germline V gene data show CDR1 as SEHNR and CDR2 as FQNEAQ (reference sequence). This CDR3 contains 16 residues. CDR3: CASSPLSGTGRETQYF. The CDR3 DNA sequence: TGTGCCAGCAGCCCACTGTCCGGGACAGGGAGAGAGACCCAGTACTTC.

This clonotype was picked up many times. The chain carries TRBV12-3 or TRBV12-4 and TRBJ2-1; no firm D call. The CDR3 has 13 amino acids. The germline V and J ends were trimmed by 6 bases and 8 bases, with 14 bases remaining between them. DNA of the CDR3: TGTGCCAGCAGCCCACTGGCCCTATATGAGCAGTTCTTC. Translation gives CASSPLALYEQFF.

The CDR3 region has the DNA TGTGCCAGCAGTCCGGGACAGCAAACCTACGAGCAGTACTTC. This codes for CASSPGQQTYEQYF. The V and J genes are TRBV28 and TRBJ2-7; 7 nucleotides match TRBD1. The V gene's germline CDR1 is MDHEN and CDR2 SYDVKM. V gave up 5 bases and J gave up 2 bases; unmatched junction bases: 6. The CDR3 is 14 amino acids.

This clonotype was seen a handful of times. The chain employs TRBV29-1 and TRBJ2-1; possible D gene TRBD2, 6 bases. This CDR3 is 14 amino acids long. V gave up 0 bases and J gave up 4 bases, with 10 bases separating them. Per germline, CDR1 SQVTM and CDR2 ANQGSEA. CDR3 region: CSVEDGGGYNEQFF. The CDR3 DNA is TGCAGCGTTGAAGACGGGGGAGGATACAATGAGCAGTTCTTC.

This clonotype was seen repeatedly, ten times or more. This chain joins TRBV2 and TRBJ2-5; the D gene is possibly TRBD1 (6 bases). Trimming cost V 6 bases and J 1 base, with 18 bases left between them. CDR3 length: 16 amino acids. CDR1 is SNHLY and CDR2 is FYNNEI in the germline V gene. The CDR3 DNA sequence: TGTGCCAGCAGCGATTACAGGGAATGGGGCCAAGAGACCCAGTACTTC. Protein: CASSDYREWGQETQYF.

Only a few counts were recorded for this clonotype. The chain uses TRBV20-1 and TRBJ2-1; D uncertain. Germline CDR1 is DFQATT and CDR2 is SNEGSKA (reference sequence). Trimming pared 0 bases from V and 5 bases from J, leaving 14 bases between. This CDR3 is 15 amino acids long. The chain's CDR3 is CSARDPARSNNEQFF. The CDR3 DNA follows: TGCAGTGCTAGAGACCCAGCGCGGAGTAACAATGAGCAGTTCTTC.

This clonotype was found a few times. This chain connects TRBV10-1 to TRBJ2-2, with 9 bases identical to TRBD1. Germline lookup yields CDR1 WNHNN and CDR2 SYGVQD (reference sequence). Trimming at V came to 2 bases and at J to 4 bases, leaving 11 bases not matched to a gene. This CDR3 has 18 amino acids. CDR3 DNA: TGCGCCAGCAGTGAGACAGGGGGCTATTCTAGTGGCACCGGGGAGCTGTTTTTT. Amino acids: CASSETGGYSSGTGELFF.

This clonotype occurred a few times. This sequence joins TRBV7-9 and TRBJ1-4, with D possibly TRBD1 on 6 matching bases. The CDR3 has 13 amino acids. Germline CDR1 SEHNR, CDR2 FQNEAQ (reference sequence). With 7 bases removed from V and 3 bases from J, the gap between germline ends came to 9 bases. For the CDR3, the DNA is TGTGCCAGCACAGGGGCGGCTAATGAAAAACTGTTTTTT. Protein product: CASTGAANEKLFF. Supplemented by reference TRBV7-9 and TRBJ1-4, the full variable domain reads DTGVSQNPRHKITKRGQNVTFRCDPISEHNRLYWYRQTLGQGPEFLTYFQNEAQLEKSRLLSDRFSAERPKGSFSTLEIQRTEQGDSAMYLCASTGAANEKLFFGSGTQLSVL.

This chain uses TRBV15 with TRBJ2-3; 8 bases agree with TRBD1. Trimming at V came to 5 bases and at J to 0 bases, leaving 13 bases not matched to a gene. Germline V gene data show CDR1 as LNHNV and CDR2 as YYDKDF (reference sequence). This CDR3 is built from 18 residues. The CDR3 loop reads CATSGGQDEIFSTDTQYF. The DNA for the CDR3 is TGTGCCACCAGCGGGGGACAGGACGAGATATTTAGCACAGATACGCAGTATTTT. Variable domain in full (rest from reference TRBV15 and TRBJ2-3): DAMVIQNPRYQVTQFGKPVTLSCSQTLNHNVMYWYQQKSSQAPKLLFHYYDKDFNNEADTPDNFQSRRPNTSFCFLDIRSPGLGDTAMYLCATSGGQDEIFSTDTQYFGPGTRLTVL.

There are a few counts of this clonotype. The chain couples TRBV28 to TRBJ2-7; the D is unclear. V dropped 6 bases and J dropped 3 bases, with 15 bases sitting between them. Germline V gene data show CDR1 as MDHEN and CDR2 as SYDVKM. This CDR3 spans 14 amino acids. This CDR3 is CASSSPVEFYEQYF. CDR3 bases: TGTGCCAGCAGCTCCCCCGTGGAATTCTACGAGCAGTACTTC.

This clonotype was observed many times. The chain joins TRBV18 to TRBJ1-2, with D unresolved. Trimming took off 8 bases at V and 4 bases at J, with 17 bases between the two ends. The germline V gene encodes CDR1 KGHSH and CDR2 LQKENI. The CDR3 sequence is 14 residues long. CDR3 loop: CASPRALDGYGYTF. As DNA, the CDR3 is TGTGCCAGCCCGCGGGCCCTCGATGGCTATGGCTACACCTTC.

This clonotype was found many times. This chain connects TRBV11-1 to TRBJ2-7, with TRBD2 identical over 13 bases. The J segment lost 0 bases and the V segment lost 3 bases, leaving 8 bases of the junction unmatched. Germline V CDR1 and CDR2: SGHAT, FQDESV (reference sequence). The CDR3 loop spans 18 amino acids. The CDR3 sequence: CASSFAGTSGKFSYEQYF. The CDR3 DNA follows: TGTGCCAGCAGCTTTGCAGGGACTAGCGGGAAGTTCTCCTACGAGCAGTACTTC.

Worth noting for this clonotype: The junction departs from the called germline gene at one end, perhaps through a read error. The J gene is TRBJ1-1, the V gene TRBV6-5; no reliable D call. There are 13 residues in the CDR3. CDR1 and CDR2 (germline): MNHEY, SVGAGI. The CDR3 loop reads CASSNSMNTEAFF. DNA for the CDR3: TGTGCCAGCAGTAACTCCATGAACACTGAAGCTTTCTTT.

This clonotype has a handful of counts. This chain uses TRBV11-2 with TRBJ1-1; 9 nucleotides match TRBD1. Germline V gene lookup returns CDR1 SGHAT and CDR2 FQNNGV. The CDR3 loop spans 15 amino acids. After removal of 5 bases from V and 4 bases from J, the junction contained 8 bases not matched to a gene. CDR3 sequence: CASSPRTGAPTEAFF. CDR3 bases: TGTGCCAGCAGCCCGCGGACAGGGGCCCCCACTGAAGCTTTCTTT.

This clonotype was seen a handful of times. The chain is built from TRBV5-1 and TRBJ2-2; D is ambiguous. Germline CDR1 SGHRS, CDR2 YFSETQ. The CDR3 consists of 17 residues. The V gene lost 0 bases and the J gene lost 0 bases, with 12 bases spanning the gap. The CDR3 DNA reads TGCGCCAGCAGCTTGGGGACGCCTCTGACGAACACCGGGGAGCTGTTTTTT. Protein sequence: CASSLGTPLTNTGELFF. The complete variable domain, with remaining parts taken from reference TRBV5-1 and TRBJ2-2, reads KAGVTQTPRYLIKTRGQQVTLSCSPISGHRSVSWYQQTPGQGLQFLFEYFSETQRNKGNFPGRFSGRQFSNSRSEMNVSTLELGDSALYLCASSLGTPLTNTGELFFGEGSRLTVL.